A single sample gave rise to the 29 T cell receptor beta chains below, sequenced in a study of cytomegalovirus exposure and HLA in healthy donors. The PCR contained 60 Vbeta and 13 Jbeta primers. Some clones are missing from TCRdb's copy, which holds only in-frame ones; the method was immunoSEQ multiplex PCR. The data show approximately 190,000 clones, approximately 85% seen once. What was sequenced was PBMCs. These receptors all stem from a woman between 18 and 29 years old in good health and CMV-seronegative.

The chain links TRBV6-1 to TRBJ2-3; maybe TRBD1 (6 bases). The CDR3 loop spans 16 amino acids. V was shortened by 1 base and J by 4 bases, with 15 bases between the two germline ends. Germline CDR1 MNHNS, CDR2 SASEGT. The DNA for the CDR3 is TGTGCCAGCAGTGAAGTCAGGTACAGGGTACCAGATACGCAGTATTTT. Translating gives CASSEVRYRVPDTQYF.

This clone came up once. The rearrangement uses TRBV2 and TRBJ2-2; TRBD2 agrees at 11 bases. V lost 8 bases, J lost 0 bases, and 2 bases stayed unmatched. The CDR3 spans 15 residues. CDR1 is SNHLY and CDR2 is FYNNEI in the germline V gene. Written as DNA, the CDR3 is TGTGCCAGCTTGGGACTAGCGGCGAACACCGGGGAGCTGTTTTTT. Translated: CASLGLAANTGELFF.

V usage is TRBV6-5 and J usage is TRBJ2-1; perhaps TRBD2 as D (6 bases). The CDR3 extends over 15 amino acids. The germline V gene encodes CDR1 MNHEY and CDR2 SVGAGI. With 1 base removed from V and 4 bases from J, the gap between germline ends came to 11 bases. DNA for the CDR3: TGTGCCAGCAGTTACTTCGGGAGCCGGTACAATGAGCAGTTCTTC. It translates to CASSYFGSRYNEQFF.

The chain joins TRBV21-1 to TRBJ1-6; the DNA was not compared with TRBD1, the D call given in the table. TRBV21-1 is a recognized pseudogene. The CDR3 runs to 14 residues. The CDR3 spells CASPLMGANSPLHF. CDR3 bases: TGTGCCAGCCCCCTAATGGGGGCTAATTCACCCCTCCACTTT.

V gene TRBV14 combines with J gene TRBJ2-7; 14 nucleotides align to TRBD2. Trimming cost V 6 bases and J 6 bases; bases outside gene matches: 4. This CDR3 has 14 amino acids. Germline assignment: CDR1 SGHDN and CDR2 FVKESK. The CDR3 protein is CASSPGLAGAEQYF. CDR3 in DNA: TGTGCCAGCAGTCCGGGACTAGCGGGGGCCGAGCAGTACTTC.

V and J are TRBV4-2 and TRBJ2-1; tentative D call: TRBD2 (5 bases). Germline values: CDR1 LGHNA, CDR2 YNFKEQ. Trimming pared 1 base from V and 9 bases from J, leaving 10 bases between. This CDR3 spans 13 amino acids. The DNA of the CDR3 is TGTGCCAGCAGCCAAGGTTCCGGGGTTGAGCAGTTCTTC. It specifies CASSQGSGVEQFF.

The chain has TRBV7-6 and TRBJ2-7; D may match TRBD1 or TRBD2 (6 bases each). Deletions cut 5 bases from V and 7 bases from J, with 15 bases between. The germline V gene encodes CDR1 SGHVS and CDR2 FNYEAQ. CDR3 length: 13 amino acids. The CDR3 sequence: CASSLGGLWEQYF. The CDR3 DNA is TGTGCCAGCAGCCTAGGGGGGCTCTGGGAGCAGTACTTC.

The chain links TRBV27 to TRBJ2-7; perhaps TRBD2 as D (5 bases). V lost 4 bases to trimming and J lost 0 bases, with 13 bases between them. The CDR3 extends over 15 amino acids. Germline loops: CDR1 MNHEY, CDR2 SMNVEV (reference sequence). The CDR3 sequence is CASSWTSYNSYEQYF. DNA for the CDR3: TGTGCCAGCAGTTGGACTTCGTATAACTCCTACGAGCAGTACTTC.

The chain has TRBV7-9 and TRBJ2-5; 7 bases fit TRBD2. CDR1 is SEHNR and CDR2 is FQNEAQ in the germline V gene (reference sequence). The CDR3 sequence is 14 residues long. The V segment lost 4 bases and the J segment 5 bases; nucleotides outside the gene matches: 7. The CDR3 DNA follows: TGTGCCAGCAGCTCGGCGGGAGCACGGGAGACCCAGTACTTC. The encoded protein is CASSSAGARETQYF.

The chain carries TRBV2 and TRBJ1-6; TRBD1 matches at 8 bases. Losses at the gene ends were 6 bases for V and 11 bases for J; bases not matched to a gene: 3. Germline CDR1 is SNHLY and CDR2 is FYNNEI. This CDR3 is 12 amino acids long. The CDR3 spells CASREQGAPLHF. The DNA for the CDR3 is TGTGCCAGCAGGGAACAGGGGGCACCCCTCCACTTT.

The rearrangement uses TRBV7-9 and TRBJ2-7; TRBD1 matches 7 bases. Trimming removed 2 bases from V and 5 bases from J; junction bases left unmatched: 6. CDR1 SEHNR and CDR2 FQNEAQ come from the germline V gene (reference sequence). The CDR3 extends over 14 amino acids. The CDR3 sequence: CASSLQGELNEQYF. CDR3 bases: TGTGCCAGCAGCTTACAGGGGGAACTAAACGAGCAGTACTTC.

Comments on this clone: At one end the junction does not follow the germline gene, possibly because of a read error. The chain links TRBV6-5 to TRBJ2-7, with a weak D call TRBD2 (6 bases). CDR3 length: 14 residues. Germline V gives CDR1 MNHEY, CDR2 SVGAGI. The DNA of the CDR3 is TGTGCCAGCAGTTACTATCGGGGGTCCTGCGAGCAGTACTTC. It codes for CASSYYRGSCEQYF.

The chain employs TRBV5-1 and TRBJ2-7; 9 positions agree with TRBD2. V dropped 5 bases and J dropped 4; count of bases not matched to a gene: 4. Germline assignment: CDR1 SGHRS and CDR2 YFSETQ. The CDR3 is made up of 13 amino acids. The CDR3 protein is CASSTSGRYEQYF. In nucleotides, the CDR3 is TGCGCCAGCAGTACCAGCGGGAGGTACGAGCAGTACTTC.

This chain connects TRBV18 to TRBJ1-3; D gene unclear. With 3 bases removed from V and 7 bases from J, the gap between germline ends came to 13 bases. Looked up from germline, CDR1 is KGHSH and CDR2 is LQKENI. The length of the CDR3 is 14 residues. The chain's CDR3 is CASSPGTQRNTIYF. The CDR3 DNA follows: TGTGCCAGCTCACCGGGCACCCAGCGGAACACCATATATTTT.

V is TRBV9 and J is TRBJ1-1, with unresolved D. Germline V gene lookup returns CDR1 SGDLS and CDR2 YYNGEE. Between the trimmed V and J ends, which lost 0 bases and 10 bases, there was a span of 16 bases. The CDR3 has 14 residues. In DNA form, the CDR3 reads TGTGCCAGCAGCGTAGCTGGCGGTCTTTCGGGAGCTTTCTTT. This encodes CASSVAGGLSGAFF.

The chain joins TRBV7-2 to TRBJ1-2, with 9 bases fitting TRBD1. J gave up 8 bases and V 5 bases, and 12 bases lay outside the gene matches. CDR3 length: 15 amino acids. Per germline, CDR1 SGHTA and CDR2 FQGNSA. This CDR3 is CASSPRDREGVGYTF. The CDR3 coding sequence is TGTGCCAGCAGCCCCCGGGACAGGGAAGGAGTAGGCTACACCTTC.

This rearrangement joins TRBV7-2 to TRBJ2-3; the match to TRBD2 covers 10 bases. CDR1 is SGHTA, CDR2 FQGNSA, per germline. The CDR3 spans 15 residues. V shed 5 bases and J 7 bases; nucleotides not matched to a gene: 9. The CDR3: CASSRTSGIVNTQYF. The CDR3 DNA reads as TGTGCCAGCAGCCGAACTAGCGGGATTGTGAATACGCAGTATTTT.

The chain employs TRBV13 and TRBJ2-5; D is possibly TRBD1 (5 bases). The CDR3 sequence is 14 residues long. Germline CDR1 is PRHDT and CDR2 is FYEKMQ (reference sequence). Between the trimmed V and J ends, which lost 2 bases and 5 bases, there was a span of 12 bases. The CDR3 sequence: CASSLNRRRETQYF. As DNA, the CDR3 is TGTGCCAGCAGCTTAAACAGGAGAAGGGAGACCCAGTACTTC.

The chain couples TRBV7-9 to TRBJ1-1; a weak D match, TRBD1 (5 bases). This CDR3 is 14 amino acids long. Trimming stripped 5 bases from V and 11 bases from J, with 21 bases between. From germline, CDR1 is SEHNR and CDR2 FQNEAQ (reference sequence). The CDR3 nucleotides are TGTGCCAGCAGCACCGGGACTATGGCTTATCGGGCTTTCTTT. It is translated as CASSTGTMAYRAFF.

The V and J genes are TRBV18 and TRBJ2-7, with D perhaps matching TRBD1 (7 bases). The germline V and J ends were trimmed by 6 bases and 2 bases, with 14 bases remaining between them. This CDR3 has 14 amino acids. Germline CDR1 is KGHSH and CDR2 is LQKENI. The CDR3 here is CASSDREETYEQYF. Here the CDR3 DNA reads TGTGCCAGCTCCGACAGGGAGGAGACCTACGAGCAGTACTTC. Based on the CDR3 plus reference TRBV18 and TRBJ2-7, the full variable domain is NAGVMQNPRHLVRRRGQEARLRCSPMKGHSHVYWYRQLPEEGLKFMVYLQKENIIDESGMPKERFSAEFPKEGPSILRIQQVVRGDSAAYFCASSDREETYEQYFGPGTRLTVT.

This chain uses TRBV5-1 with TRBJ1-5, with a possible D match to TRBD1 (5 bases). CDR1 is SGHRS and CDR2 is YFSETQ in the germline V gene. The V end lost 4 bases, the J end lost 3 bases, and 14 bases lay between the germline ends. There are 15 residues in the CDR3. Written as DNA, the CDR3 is TGCGCCAGCAGCCAAACTGACAGATACAATCAGCCCCAGCATTTT. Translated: CASSQTDRYNQPQHF.

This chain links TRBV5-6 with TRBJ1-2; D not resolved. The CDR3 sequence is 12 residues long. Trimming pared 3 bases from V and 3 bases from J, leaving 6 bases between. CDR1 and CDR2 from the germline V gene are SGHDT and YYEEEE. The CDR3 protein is CASSSGDYGYTF. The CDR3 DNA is TGTGCCAGCAGCTCAGGCGACTATGGCTACACCTTC.

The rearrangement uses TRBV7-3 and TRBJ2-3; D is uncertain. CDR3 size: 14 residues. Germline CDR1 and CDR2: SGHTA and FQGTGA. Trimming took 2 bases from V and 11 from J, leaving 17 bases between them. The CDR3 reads CASSLDLGEAMQYF. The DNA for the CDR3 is TGTGCCAGCAGCTTAGATCTAGGAGAGGCGATGCAGTATTTT. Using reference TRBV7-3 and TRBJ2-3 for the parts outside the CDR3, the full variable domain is GAGVSQTPSNKVTEKGKYVELRCDPISGHTALYWYRQSLGQGPEFLIYFQGTGAADDSGLPNDRFFAVRPEGSVSTLKIQRTERGDSAVYLCASSLDLGEAMQYFGPGTRLTVL.

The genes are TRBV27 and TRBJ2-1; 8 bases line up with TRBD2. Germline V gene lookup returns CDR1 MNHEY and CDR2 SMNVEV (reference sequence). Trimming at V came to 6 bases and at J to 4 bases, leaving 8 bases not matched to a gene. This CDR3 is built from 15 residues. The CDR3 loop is CASSSLREGYNEQFF. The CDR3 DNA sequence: TGTGCCAGCAGCTCCCTTCGGGAGGGATACAATGAGCAGTTCTTC.

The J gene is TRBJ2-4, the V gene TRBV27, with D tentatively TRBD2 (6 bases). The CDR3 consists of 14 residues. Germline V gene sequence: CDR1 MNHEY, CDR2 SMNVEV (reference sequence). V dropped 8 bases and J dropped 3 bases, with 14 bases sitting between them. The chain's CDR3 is CASSRGFGKNIQYF. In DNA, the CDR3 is TGTGCCAGCTCCCGGGGGTTCGGCAAAAACATTCAGTACTTC.

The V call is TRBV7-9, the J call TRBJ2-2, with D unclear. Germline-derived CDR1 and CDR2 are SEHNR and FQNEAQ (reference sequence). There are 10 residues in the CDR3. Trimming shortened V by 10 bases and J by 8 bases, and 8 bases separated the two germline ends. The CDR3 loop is CATPVGELFF. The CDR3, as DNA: TGTGCCACCCCAGTAGGGGAGCTGTTTTTT.

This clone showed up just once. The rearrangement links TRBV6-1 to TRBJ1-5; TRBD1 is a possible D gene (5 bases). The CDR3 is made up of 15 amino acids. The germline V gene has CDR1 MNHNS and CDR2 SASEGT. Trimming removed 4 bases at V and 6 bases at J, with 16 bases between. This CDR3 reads CASSATDIASQPQHF. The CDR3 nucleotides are TGTGCCAGCAGTGCGACAGATATAGCAAGTCAGCCCCAGCATTTT.

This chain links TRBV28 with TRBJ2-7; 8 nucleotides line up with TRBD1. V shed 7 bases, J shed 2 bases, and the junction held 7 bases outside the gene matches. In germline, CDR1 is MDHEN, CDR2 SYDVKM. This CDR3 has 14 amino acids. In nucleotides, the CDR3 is TGTGCCAGCACCGGGGACAGGCCCACCTACGAGCAGTACTTC. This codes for CASTGDRPTYEQYF. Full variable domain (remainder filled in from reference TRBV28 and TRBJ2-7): DVKVTQSSRYLVKRTGEKVFLECVQDMDHENMFWYRQDPGLGLRLIYFSYDVKMKEKGDIPEGYSVSREKKERFSLILESASTNQTSMYLCASTGDRPTYEQYFGPGTRLTVT.

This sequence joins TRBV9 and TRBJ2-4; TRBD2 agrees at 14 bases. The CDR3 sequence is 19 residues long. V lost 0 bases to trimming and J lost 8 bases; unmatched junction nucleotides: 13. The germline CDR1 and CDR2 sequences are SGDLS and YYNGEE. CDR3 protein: CASSVGLAGGPVAEDIQYF. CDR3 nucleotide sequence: TGTGCCAGCAGCGTAGGACTAGCGGGAGGGCCTGTGGCTGAGGACATTCAGTACTTC.